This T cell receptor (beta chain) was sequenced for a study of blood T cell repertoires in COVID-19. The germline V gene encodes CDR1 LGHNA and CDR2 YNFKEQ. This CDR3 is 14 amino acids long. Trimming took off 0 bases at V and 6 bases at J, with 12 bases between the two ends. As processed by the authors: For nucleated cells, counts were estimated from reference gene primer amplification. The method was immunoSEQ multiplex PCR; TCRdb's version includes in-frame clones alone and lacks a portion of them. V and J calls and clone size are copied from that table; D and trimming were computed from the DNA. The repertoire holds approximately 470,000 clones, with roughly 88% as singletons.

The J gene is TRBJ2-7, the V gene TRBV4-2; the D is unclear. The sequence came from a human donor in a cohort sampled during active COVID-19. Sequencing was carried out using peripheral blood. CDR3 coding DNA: TGTGCCAGCAGCCAAGATGGAAGGAGAGGCGAGCAGTACTTC. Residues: CASSQDGRRGEQYF.